This entry concerns a single TCR beta chain. Its antigen is currently not known. No base qualities exist here, and no much larger clone lies one base off it. The library was made by the immunoSEQ multiplex PCR assay. What TCRdb holds here is the immuneACCESS table cut down to in-frame rearrangements. Part of the clones is not present; checked against another copy, under half of the missing clones reflect an unresolved V gene, and the others are unexplained. Within this sample are about 92,000 clones, with 80% to 95% of them counted one time only. Of the sample, 1.5% falls within the top ten clones. The sample originates from a study of T cell changes during pregnancy in multiple sclerosis (dated by TCRdb to between 2018 and 2021). Turning to the overall study: Changes in the T cell repertoire over the course of pregnancy were examined in this study in women with multiple sclerosis.

CDR1 and CDR2, looked up from the germline V gene, are MGHDK and SYGVNS. The V end loses 0 bases and the J end loses 6 bases, and a stretch of 9 bases separates them. From the cysteine through the phenylalanine, the CDR3 covers 13 amino acids. Only CDR3 DNA is held: 39 bases, read in frame from base 1. The sample in question was peripheral blood, obtained in the first trimester of pregnancy. This TCR was recovered from a female donor with multiple sclerosis, enrolled in a pregnancy study. The V and J segments used are TRBV25-1 and TRBJ2-7; a confident D gene designation cannot be given. The CDR3 reads as follows: CASSEYLETEQYF. In nucleotides, the sequence is TGTGCCAGCAGTGAATATTTGGAGACCGAGCAGTACTTC.